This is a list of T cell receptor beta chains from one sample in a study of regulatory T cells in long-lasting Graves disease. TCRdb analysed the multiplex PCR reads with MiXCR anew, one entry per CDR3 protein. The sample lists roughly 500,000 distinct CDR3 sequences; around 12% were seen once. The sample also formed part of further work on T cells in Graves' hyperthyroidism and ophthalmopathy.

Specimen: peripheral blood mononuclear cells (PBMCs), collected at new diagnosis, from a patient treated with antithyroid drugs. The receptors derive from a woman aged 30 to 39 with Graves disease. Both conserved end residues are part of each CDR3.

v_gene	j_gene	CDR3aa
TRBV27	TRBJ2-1	CASSLFASVSYNEQFF
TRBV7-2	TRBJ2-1	CASSLISGIDEQFF
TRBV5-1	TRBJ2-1	CASRQAGVQYYEQFF
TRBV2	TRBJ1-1	CASSAGARDTEAFF
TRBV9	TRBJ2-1	CASSVVSGWSGEQFF
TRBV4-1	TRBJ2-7	CASSQAVRFEGQYF
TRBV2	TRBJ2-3	CASSETPPSSGVTDTQYF
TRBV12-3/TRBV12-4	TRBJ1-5	CASSPGQGLNQPQHF
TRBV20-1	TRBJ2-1	CSARDRTGMPYNEQFF
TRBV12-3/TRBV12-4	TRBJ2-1	CASSFSGQIGYNEQFF
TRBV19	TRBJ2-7	CASSANREYLGYEQYF
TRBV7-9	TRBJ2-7	CASSGIWTVSEQYF
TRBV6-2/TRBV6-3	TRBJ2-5	CASSSGTATQETQYF
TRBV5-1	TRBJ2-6	CASSIQGSSSGANVLTF
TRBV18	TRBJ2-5	CASSPTVPQETQYF
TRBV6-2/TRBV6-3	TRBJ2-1	CASSPGGTSGKRDEQFF
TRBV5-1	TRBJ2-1	CASSTLPGQGGDEQFF
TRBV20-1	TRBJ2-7	CSARDRVYEQYF
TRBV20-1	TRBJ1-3	CSAGSRDRASGNTIYF
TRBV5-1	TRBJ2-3	CASSLLAFGADTQYF
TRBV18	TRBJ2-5	CASLGLAETQYF
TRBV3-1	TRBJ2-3	CASSLSRGGKREVPTDTQYF
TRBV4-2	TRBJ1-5	CASSPYTGVDQPQHF
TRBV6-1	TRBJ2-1	CASSEAPGTDNEQFF
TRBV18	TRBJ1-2	CASSPQGDGYTF
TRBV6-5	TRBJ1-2	CASSLTGISGYTF
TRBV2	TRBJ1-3	CASSRGYSGNTIYF
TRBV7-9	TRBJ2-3	CASSPGQPGSDTQYF
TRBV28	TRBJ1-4	CASSRPMPTGNEKLFF
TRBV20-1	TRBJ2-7	CSASGPTYEQYF
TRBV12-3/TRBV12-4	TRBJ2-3	CASSFGETHSYTDTQYF
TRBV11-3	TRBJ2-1	CASSLDAAEQFF
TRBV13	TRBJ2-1	CASSLTGFGQFF
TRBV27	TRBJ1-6	CASSARSPYNSPLHF
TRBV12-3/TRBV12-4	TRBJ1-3	CASSFIQTAGRDGNTIYF
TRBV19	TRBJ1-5	CASSIVGAQPQHF
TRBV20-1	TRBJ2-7	CSATGQLDPHYEQYF
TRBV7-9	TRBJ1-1	CASSSPRGAVNTEAFF
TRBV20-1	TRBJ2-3	CSAGGRTSVRDTQYF
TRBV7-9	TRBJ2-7	CASSQQSFQGADEQYF
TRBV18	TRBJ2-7	CASSPGGVPYEQYF